This entry is about one T cell receptor beta chain. The sample originates from a study of OX40 agonist ivuxolimab in advanced cancers. In the study overall: An agonistic anti-OX40 (CD134) antibody, ivuxolimab, was used to treat the patients.

Repertoires were generated with immunoSEQ multiplex PCR, while TCRdb's copy carries only in-frame clones and drops some. Among some 27,000 clones listed, about 86% were seen once. The sequences come from CD4+ or CD8+ T cells sorted from blood, collected in a trial of the OX40 agonist ivuxolimab. The source is an adult with an advanced solid tumor such as melanoma, head and neck, liver or kidney cancer.

The CDR3 sequence: CASSPGPNEQFF. CDR3 sequence (DNA): TGTGCCAGCAGTCCCGGACCGAATGAGCAGTTCTTC. The rearrangement links TRBV27 to TRBJ2-1; D ambiguous. Trimming removed 5 bases at V and 7 bases at J, with 9 bases between. CDR1 MNHEY and CDR2 SMNVEV come from the germline V gene (reference sequence). The CDR3 is made up of 12 amino acids.